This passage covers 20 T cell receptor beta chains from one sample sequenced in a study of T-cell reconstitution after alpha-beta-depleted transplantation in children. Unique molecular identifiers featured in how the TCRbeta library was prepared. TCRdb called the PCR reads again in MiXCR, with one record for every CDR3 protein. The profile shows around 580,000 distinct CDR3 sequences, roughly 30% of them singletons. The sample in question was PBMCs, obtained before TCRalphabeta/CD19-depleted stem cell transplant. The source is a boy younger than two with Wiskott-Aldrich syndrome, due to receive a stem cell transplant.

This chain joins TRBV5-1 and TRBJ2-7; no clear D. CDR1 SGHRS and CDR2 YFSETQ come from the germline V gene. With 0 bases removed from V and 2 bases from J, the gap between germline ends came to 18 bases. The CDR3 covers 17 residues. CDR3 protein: CASSLVLGGGRPYEQYF. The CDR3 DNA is TGCGCCAGCAGCTTGGTCCTAGGTGGCGGACGACCCTACGAGCAGTACTTC. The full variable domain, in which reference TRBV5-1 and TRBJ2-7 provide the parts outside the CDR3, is KAGVTQTPRYLIKTRGQQVTLSCSPISGHRSVSWYQQTPGQGLQFLFEYFSETQRNKGNFPGRFSGRQFSNSRSEMNVSTLELGDSALYLCASSLVLGGGRPYEQYFGPGTRLTVT.

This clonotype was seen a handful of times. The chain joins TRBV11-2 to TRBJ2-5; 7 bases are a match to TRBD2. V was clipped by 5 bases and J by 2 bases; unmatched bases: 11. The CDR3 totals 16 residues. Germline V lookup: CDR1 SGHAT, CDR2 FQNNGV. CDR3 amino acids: CASSLGSSGTQETQYF. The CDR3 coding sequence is TGTGCCAGCAGCCTCGGGTCTAGCGGCACTCAAGAGACCCAGTACTTC.

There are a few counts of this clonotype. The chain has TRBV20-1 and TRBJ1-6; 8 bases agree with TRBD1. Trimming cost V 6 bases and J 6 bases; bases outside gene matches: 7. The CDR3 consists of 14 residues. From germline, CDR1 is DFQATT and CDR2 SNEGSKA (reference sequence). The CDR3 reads CSAFGQGSNSPLHF. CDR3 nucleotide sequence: TGCAGTGCATTCGGACAGGGTAGTAATTCACCCCTCCACTTT.

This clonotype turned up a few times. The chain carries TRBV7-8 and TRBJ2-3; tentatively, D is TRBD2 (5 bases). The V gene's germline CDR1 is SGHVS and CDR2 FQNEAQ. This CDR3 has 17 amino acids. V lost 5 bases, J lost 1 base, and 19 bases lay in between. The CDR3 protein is CASSPRQVGRGTDTQYF. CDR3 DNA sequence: TGTGCCAGCAGCCCTCGTCAGGTGGGGAGAGGCACAGATACGCAGTATTTT.

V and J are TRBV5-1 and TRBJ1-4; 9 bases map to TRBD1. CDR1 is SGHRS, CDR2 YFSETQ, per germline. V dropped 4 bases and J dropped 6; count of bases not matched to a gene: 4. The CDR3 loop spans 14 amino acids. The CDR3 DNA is TGCGCCAGCAGCCCACAGGGGGCCGATGAAAAACTGTTTTTT. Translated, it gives CASSPQGADEKLFF.

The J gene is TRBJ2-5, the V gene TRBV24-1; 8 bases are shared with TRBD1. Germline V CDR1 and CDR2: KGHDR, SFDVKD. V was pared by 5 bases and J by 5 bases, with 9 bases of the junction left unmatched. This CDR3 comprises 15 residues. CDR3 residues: CATSAGDRGRETQYF. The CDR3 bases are TGTGCCACCAGTGCAGGTGACAGGGGCCGGGAGACCCAGTACTTC.

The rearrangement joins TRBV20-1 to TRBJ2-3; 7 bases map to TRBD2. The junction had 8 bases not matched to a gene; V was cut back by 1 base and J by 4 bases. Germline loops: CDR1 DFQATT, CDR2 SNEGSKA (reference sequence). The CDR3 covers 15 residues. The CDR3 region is CSARVLGDYSDTQYF. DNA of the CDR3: TGCAGTGCTAGAGTTCTGGGGGACTACTCAGATACGCAGTATTTT.

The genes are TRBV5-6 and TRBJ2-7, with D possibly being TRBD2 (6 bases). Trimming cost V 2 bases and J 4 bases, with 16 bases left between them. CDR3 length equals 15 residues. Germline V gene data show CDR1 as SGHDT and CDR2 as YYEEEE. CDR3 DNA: TGTGCCAGCAGCTTCAGGCTAGCGTTCGGGTACGAGCAGTACTTC. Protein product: CASSFRLAFGYEQYF.

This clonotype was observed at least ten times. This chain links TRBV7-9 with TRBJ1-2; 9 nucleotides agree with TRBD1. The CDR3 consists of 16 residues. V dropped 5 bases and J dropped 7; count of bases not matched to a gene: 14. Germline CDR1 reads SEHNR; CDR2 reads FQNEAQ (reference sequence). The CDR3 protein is CASSRSGTGTVGGYTF. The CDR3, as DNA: TGTGCCAGCAGCCGCTCCGGGACAGGGACGGTGGGTGGCTACACCTTC. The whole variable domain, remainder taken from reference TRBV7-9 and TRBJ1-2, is DTGVSQNPRHKITKRGQNVTFRCDPISEHNRLYWYRQTLGQGPEFLTYFQNEAQLEKSRLLSDRFSAERPKGSFSTLEIQRTEQGDSAMYLCASSRSGTGTVGGYTFGSGTRLTVV.

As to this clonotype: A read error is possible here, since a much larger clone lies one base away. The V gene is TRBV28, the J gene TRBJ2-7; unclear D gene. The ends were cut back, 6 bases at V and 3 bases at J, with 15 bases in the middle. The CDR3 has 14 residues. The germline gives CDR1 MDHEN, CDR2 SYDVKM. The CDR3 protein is CASSLDRSLYEQYF. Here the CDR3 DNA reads TGTGCCAGCAGCCTCGACCGGTCCCTCTACGAGCAGTACTTC. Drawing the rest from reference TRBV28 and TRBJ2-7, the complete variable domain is DVKVTQSSRYLVKRTGEKVFLECVQDMDHENMFWYRQDPGLGLRLIYFSYDVKMKEKGDIPEGYSVSREKKERFSLILESASTNQTSMYLCASSLDRSLYEQYFGPGTRLTVT.

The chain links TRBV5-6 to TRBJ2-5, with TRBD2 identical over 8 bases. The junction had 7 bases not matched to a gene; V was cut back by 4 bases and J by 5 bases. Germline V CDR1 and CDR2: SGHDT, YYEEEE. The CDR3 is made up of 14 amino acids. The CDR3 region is CASSHRTSRETQYF. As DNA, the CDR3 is TGTGCCAGCAGCCACAGGACTAGCCGGGAGACCCAGTACTTC. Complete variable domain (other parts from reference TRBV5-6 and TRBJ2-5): DAGVTQSPTHLIKTRGQQVTLRCSPKSGHDTVSWYQQALGQGPQFIFQYYEEEERQRGNFPDRFSGHQFPNYSSELNVNALLLGDSALYLCASSHRTSRETQYFGPGTRLLVL.

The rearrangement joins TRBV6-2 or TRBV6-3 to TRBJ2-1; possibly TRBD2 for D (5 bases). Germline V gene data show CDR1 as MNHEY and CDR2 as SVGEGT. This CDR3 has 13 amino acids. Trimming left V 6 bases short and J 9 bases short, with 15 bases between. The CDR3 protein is CASRPPAAIEQFF. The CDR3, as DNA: TGTGCCAGCAGGCCACCAGCGGCTATTGAGCAGTTCTTC.

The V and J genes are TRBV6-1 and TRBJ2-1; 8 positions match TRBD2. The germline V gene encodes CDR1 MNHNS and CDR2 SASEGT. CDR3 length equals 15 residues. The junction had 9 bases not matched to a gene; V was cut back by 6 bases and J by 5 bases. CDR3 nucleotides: TGTGCCAGCAGCCCCTGGGCGGGAGGAGACAATGAGCAGTTCTTC. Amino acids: CASSPWAGGDNEQFF.

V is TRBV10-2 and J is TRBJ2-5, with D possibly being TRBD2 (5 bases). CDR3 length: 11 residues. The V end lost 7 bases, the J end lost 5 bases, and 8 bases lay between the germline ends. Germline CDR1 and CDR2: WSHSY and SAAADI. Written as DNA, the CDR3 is TGCGCCAGCAAGTCGGGGGAGACCCAGTACTTC. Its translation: CASKSGETQYF.

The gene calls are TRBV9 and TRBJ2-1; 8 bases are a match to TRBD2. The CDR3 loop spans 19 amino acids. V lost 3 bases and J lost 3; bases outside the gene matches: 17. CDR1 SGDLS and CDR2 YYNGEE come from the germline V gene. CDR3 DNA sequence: TGTGCCAGCAGCGCCCGACTAGCGTCTACTTCAAGGCTCTACAATGAGCAGTTCTTC. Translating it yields CASSARLASTSRLYNEQFF.

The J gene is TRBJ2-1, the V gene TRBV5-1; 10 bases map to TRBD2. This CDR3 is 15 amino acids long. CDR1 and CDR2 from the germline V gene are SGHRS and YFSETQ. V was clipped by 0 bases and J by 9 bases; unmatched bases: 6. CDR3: CASSLELAGVSEQFF. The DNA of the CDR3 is TGCGCCAGCAGCTTGGAGCTAGCGGGAGTATCTGAGCAGTTCTTC.

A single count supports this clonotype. The CDR3 DNA reads as TGTGCCAGCAGCTTAGGGAAGGGACAGGGGGCCCGGAGCGAGCAGTACTTC. Protein product: CASSLGKGQGARSEQYF. The J gene is TRBJ2-7, the V gene TRBV7-2; TRBD1 matches at 12 bases. Germline V gives CDR1 SGHTA, CDR2 FQGNSA. CDR3 length equals 17 residues. Trimming cost V 1 base and J 6 bases; bases outside gene matches: 10.

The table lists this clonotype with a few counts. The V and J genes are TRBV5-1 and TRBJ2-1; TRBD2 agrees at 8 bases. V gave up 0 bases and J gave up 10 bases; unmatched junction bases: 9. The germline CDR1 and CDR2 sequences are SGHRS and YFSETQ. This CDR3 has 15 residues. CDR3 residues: CASSLEQRELWEQFF. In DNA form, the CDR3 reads TGCGCCAGCAGCTTGGAACAGCGGGAGTTGTGGGAGCAGTTCTTC.

In nucleotides, the CDR3 is TGCAGTGCTAGTCGGTTTGATGGCTATCAGCCCCAGCATTTT. Encoded protein: CSASRFDGYQPQHF. The rearrangement joins TRBV20-1 to TRBJ1-5, with D unclear. The CDR3 sequence is 14 residues long. The V gene lost 3 bases and the J gene lost 5 bases, with 14 bases spanning the gap. The V gene's germline CDR1 is DFQATT and CDR2 SNEGSKA (reference sequence).

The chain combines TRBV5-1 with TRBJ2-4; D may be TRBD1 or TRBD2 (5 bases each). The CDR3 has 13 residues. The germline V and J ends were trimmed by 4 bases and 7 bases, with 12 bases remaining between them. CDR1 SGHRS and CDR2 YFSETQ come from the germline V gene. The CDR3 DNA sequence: TGCGCCAGCAGCGAGACCGGGGCCAACATTCAGTACTTC. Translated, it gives CASSETGANIQYF.